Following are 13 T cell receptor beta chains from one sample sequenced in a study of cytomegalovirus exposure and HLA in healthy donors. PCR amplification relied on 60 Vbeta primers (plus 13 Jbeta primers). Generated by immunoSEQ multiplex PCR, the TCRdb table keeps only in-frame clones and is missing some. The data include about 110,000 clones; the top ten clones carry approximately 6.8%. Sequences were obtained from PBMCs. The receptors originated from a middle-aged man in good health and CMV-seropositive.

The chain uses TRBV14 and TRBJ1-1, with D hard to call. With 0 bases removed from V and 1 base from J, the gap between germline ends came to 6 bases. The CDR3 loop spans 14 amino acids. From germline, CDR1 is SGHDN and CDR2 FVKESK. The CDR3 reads CASSQDFRNTEAFF. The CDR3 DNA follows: TGTGCCAGCAGCCAAGATTTCAGGAACACTGAAGCTTTCTTT. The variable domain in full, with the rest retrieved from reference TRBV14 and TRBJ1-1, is EAGVTQFPSHSVIEKGQTVTLRCDPISGHDNLYWYRRVMGKEIKFLLHFVKESKQDESGMPNNRFLAERTGGTYSTLKVQPAELEDSGVYFCASSQDFRNTEAFFGQGTRLTVV.

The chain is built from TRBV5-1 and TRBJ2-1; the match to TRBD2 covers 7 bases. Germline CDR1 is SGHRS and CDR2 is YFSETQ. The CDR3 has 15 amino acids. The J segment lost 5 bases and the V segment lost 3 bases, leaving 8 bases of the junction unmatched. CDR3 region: CASSSLAVQNNEQFF. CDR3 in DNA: TGCGCCAGCAGCTCTCTAGCGGTACAAAACAATGAGCAGTTCTTC.

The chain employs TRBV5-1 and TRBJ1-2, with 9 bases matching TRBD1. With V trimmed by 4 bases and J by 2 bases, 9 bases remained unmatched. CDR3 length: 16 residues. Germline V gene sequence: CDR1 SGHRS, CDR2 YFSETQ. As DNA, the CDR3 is TGCGCCAGCAGCCTGGGTCCCGGGACAGGGAACTATGGCTACACCTTC. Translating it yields CASSLGPGTGNYGYTF.

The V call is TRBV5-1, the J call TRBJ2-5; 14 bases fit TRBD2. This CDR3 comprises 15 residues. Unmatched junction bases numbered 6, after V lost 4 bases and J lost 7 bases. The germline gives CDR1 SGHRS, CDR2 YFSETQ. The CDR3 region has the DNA TGCGCCAGCAGCCCAGGACTAGCGGGAGGTGGGACCCAGTACTTC. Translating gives CASSPGLAGGGTQYF.

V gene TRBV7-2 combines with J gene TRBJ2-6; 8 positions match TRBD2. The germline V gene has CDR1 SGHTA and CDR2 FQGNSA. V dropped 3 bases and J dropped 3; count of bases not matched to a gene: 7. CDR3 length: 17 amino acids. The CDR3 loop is CASSFGGRRLGANVLTF. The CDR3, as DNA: TGTGCCAGCAGCTTCGGCGGGAGGAGACTTGGGGCCAACGTCCTGACTTTC. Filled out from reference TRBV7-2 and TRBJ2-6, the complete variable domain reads GAGVSQSPSNKVTEKGKDVELRCDPISGHTALYWYRQSLGQGLEFLIYFQGNSAPDKSGLPSDRFSAERTGGSVSTLTIQRTQQEDSAVYLCASSFGGRRLGANVLTFGAGSRLTVL.

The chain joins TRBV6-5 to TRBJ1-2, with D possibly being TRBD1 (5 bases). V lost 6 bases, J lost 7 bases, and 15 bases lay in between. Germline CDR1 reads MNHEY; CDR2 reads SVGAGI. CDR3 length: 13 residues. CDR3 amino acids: CASSLGGRGGYTF. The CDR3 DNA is TGTGCCAGCAGCCTGGGGGGAAGAGGTGGCTACACCTTC.

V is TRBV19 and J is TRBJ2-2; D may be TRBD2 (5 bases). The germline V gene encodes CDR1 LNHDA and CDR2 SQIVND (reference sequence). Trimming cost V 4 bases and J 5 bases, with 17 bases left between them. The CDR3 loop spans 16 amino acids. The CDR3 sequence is CASSRRHGDGTGELFF. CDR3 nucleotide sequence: TGTGCCAGTAGTAGACGACACGGGGATGGTACCGGGGAGCTGTTTTTT.

CDR3 residues: CASSLNPPRGSGNTIYF. As DNA, the CDR3 is TGTGCCAGCAGCTTAAACCCCCCGAGAGGCTCTGGAAACACCATATATTTT. The chain combines TRBV7-9 with TRBJ1-3, with no clear D. CDR3 length equals 17 residues. Per germline, CDR1 SEHNR and CDR2 FQNEAQ (reference sequence). With 2 bases removed from V and 0 bases from J, the gap between germline ends came to 14 bases.

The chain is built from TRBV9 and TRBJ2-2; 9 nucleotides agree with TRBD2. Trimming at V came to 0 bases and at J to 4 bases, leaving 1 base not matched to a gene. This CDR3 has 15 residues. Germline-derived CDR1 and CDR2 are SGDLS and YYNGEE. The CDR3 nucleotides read TGTGCCAGCAGCGTAGCAGCGGGAGGCACCGGGGAGCTGTTTTTT. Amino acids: CASSVAAGGTGELFF.

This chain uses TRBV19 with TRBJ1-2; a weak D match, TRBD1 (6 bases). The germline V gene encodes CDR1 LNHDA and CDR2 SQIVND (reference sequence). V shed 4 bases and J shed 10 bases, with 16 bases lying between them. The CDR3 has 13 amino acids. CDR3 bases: TGTGCCAGTAGTAAGAACAGGGTGAGTGACTACACCTTC. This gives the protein CASSKNRVSDYTF.

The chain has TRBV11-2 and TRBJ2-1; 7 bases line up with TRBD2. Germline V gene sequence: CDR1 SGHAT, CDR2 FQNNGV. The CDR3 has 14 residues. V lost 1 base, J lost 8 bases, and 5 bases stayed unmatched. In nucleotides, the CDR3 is TGTGCCAGCAGCTTAGCGGGAGGCTTCTATGAGCAGTTCTTC. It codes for CASSLAGGFYEQFF.

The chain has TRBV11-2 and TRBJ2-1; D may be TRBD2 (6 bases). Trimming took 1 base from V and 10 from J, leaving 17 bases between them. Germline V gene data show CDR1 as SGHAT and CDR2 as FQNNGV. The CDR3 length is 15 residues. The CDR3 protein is CASSLGWAGPGEQFF. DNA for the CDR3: TGTGCCAGCAGCTTAGGATGGGCGGGGCCGGGGGAGCAGTTCTTC.

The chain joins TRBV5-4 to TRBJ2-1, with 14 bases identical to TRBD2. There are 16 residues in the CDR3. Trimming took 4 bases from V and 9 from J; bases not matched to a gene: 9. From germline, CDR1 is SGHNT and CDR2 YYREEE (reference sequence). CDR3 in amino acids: CASSPGGLAGVSEQFF. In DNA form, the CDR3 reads TGTGCCAGCAGCCCGGGGGGACTAGCGGGAGTAAGTGAGCAGTTCTTC.